Listed here are 15 T cell receptor beta chains from one sample, sequenced in a study of T cells after posttransplantation cyclophosphamide. Cyclophosphamide on days +3 and +4 followed busulfan-fludarabine conditioning and a marrow graft. Sequencing was performed with immunoSEQ multiplex PCR; in TCRdb, only in-frame clones are kept and a portion is missing. The data show tens of thousands of clones, with around four fifths seen just once and roughly 8.1% held by the top ten. Sequencing used CD4+ T cells sorted from blood, obtained roughly 250 weeks after a stem cell transplant with posttransplant cyclophosphamide. Receptors originate from a female patient in her forties who received an allogeneic stem cell transplant from a related donor, was CMV-positive, and had no GVHD. Some T cells may be provided by the graft donor.

The chain uses TRBV29-1 and TRBJ2-3; 10 bases map to TRBD1. V lost 6 bases to trimming and J lost 5 bases; unmatched junction nucleotides: 11. This CDR3 is built from 15 residues. Germline V CDR1 and CDR2: SQVTM, ANQGSEA. The DNA of the CDR3 is TGCAGCGTCGCCGGGGACAGGGGTTCGGGAGATACGCAGTATTTT. Translated: CSVAGDRGSGDTQYF.

This chain uses TRBV5-4 with TRBJ2-3; 8 bases are shared with TRBD1. There are 16 residues in the CDR3. The J segment lost 6 bases and the V segment lost 6 bases, leaving 15 bases of the junction unmatched. CDR1 SGHNT and CDR2 YYREEE come from the germline V gene (reference sequence). The CDR3 coding sequence is TGTGCCAGCATTTCGGTGGGGCCAGGGGGCGGCGATACGCAGTATTTT. Amino acid sequence: CASISVGPGGGDTQYF.

This clone appeared a single time. The chain's CDR3 is CASSTRTSGGLWRTGELFF. The CDR3 nucleotides are TGTGCCAGCAGTACCCGGACTAGCGGGGGCCTCTGGAGAACCGGGGAGCTGTTTTTT. V gene TRBV27 combines with J gene TRBJ2-2, with 13 bases that match TRBD2. This CDR3 is built from 19 residues. Germline CDR1 and CDR2: MNHEY and SMNVEV (reference sequence). V lost 5 bases, J lost 5 bases, and 14 bases stayed unmatched.

The gene calls are TRBV9 and TRBJ1-3; tentative D call: TRBD1 (6 bases). From germline, CDR1 is SGDLS and CDR2 YYNGEE. This CDR3 contains 17 residues. Trimming stripped 2 bases from V and 0 bases from J, with 15 bases between. The CDR3 DNA follows: TGTGCCAGCAGCGTTTCAGGGGAATCCTTCTCTGGAAACACCATATATTTT. It is translated as CASSVSGESFSGNTIYF.

This sequence joins TRBV6-7 and TRBJ1-5; D uncertain. Being an ORF, TRBV6-7 has a function that is uncertain. V shed 2 bases and J shed 7 bases, with 9 bases lying between them. The CDR3 loop spans 13 amino acids. The CDR3 protein is CASSYIKRQPQHF. In DNA, the CDR3 is TGTGCCAGCAGTTACATTAAGAGACAGCCCCAGCATTTT.

This clone was detected only a few times. This chain uses TRBV7-2 with TRBJ1-3; 7 positions agree with TRBD1. The germline V gene encodes CDR1 SGHTA and CDR2 FQGNSA. The length of the CDR3 is 15 residues. V gave up 5 bases and J gave up 3 bases; unmatched junction bases: 7. CDR3 protein: CASSRGQIGGNTIYF. CDR3 coding DNA: TGTGCCAGCAGCCGGGGACAGATCGGTGGAAACACCATATATTTT. The full variable domain, with the rest looked up from reference TRBV7-2 and TRBJ1-3, is GAGVSQSPSNKVTEKGKDVELRCDPISGHTALYWYRQSLGQGLEFLIYFQGNSAPDKSGLPSDRFSAERTGGSVSTLTIQRTQQEDSAVYLCASSRGQIGGNTIYFGEGSWLTVV.

The rearrangement joins TRBV6-1 to TRBJ1-2, with 10 bases that match TRBD1. This CDR3 is built from 15 residues. Germline CDR1 reads MNHNS; CDR2 reads SASEGT. After removal of 3 bases from V and 6 bases from J, the junction contained 7 bases not matched to a gene. CDR3 residues: CASSDPPTGGDGYTF. Written as DNA, the CDR3 is TGTGCCAGCAGTGATCCTCCGACAGGGGGCGATGGCTACACCTTC.

This clone came up once. This chain links TRBV9 with TRBJ1-4; D is perhaps TRBD1 (5 bases). Germline CDR1 SGDLS, CDR2 YYNGEE. V was clipped by 3 bases and J by 7 bases, with 16 bases between them. The CDR3 has 15 amino acids. CDR3 sequence (DNA): TGTGCCAGCAGCGCCCGGGGGTTCAGGGCTGAAAAACTGTTTTTT. This sequence encodes CASSARGFRAEKLFF.

The CDR3 bases are TGCGCCAGCAGAGAACGACAGACCTACGAGCAGTACTTC. This encodes CASRERQTYEQYF. The rearrangement links TRBV10-2 to TRBJ2-7, with D possibly matching TRBD1 (5 bases). Germline V lookup: CDR1 WSHSY, CDR2 SAAADI. The CDR3 runs 13 residues. Trimming removed 6 bases from V and 2 bases from J, with 11 bases in between.

This rearrangement joins TRBV27 to TRBJ1-1; possibly TRBD1 for D (5 bases). The germline CDR1 and CDR2 sequences are MNHEY and SMNVEV (reference sequence). Deletions cut 0 bases from V and 5 bases from J, with 7 bases between. The CDR3 totals 13 residues. For the CDR3, the DNA is TGTGCCAGCAGTTTATCCGGGGGGACTGAAGCTTTCTTT. Translation gives CASSLSGGTEAFF.

This rearrangement joins TRBV28 to TRBJ2-5; 9 bases are shared with TRBD2. The CDR3 is made up of 14 amino acids. Germline loops: CDR1 MDHEN, CDR2 SYDVKM. The CDR3: CAGGGAVGGETQYF. Here the CDR3 DNA reads TGTGCGGGCGGGGGGGCCGTTGGTGGAGAGACCCAGTACTTC.

The chain employs TRBV7-3 and TRBJ1-1; D unclear. Trimming shortened V by 3 bases and J by 8 bases, and 13 bases separated the two germline ends. CDR1 and CDR2 (germline): SGHTA, FQGTGA. The CDR3 has 13 amino acids. The CDR3 nucleotides read TGTGCCAGCAGCTTCGACGGGGAAGGCGAAGCTTTCTTT. Translated, it gives CASSFDGEGEAFF.

The chain links TRBV6-6 to TRBJ1-3; D is perhaps TRBD1 (6 bases). Per the germline V gene, CDR1 is MNHNY and CDR2 is SVGAGI (reference sequence). Trimming stripped 7 bases from V and 1 base from J, with 11 bases between. This CDR3 has 14 residues. As DNA, the CDR3 is TGTGCCAGCACTCTAGGGGGATCTGGAAACACCATATATTTT. Its translation: CASTLGGSGNTIYF.

This rearrangement joins TRBV19 to TRBJ1-4; tentative D call: TRBD1 (5 bases). The V end lost 1 base, the J end lost 8 bases, and 17 bases lay between the germline ends. Germline-derived CDR1 and CDR2 are LNHDA and SQIVND (reference sequence). This CDR3 spans 16 amino acids. The CDR3 coding sequence is TGTGCCAGTAGTATAGGAAGGCGGAGGGGTAGCGAAAAACTGTTTTTT. It codes for CASSIGRRRGSEKLFF.

The chain employs TRBV5-1 and TRBJ1-1; 8 positions match TRBD1. After removal of 0 bases from V and 0 bases from J, the junction contained 4 bases not matched to a gene. CDR1 and CDR2 from the germline V gene are SGHRS and YFSETQ. The CDR3 is 16 residues long. In DNA, the CDR3 is TGCGCCAGCAGCTTGGAGCCAGGGGGCGTGAACACTGAAGCTTTCTTT. It yields the protein CASSLEPGGVNTEAFF. The full variable domain, its missing parts supplied by reference TRBV5-1 and TRBJ1-1, is KAGVTQTPRYLIKTRGQQVTLSCSPISGHRSVSWYQQTPGQGLQFLFEYFSETQRNKGNFPGRFSGRQFSNSRSEMNVSTLELGDSALYLCASSLEPGGVNTEAFFGQGTRLTVV.